These T cell receptor beta chains were read from a single sample in a study of cytomegalovirus exposure and HLA in healthy donors. The protocol was immunoSEQ multiplex PCR, while the TCRdb copy is restricted to in-frame clones and leaves out a portion. This sample carries about 150,000 clones, around 84% of them seen once, and the ten largest clones take about 2.2%. The material sequenced was PBMCs. These receptors were obtained from a human donor in good health. CDR3s include the opening cysteine and the closing phenylalanine or tryptophan. A D gene is named only where the DNA matches it firmly. Clone size is given for some rows only: seen once, a few or many times, or a class if the clone is expanded.

size	V	J	D	DNA	CDR3
-	TRBV2	TRBJ2-7	TRBD1	TGTGCCAGCAACATACACAAATCGGGACAGTACAGCTCCTACGAGCAGTACTTC	CASNIHKSGQYSSYEQYF
few	TRBV7-2	TRBJ2-7	TRBD2	TGTGCCAGCAGCTCCTTCGGTCCGGGAGGCTACGAGCAGTACTTC	CASSSFGPGGYEQYF
once	TRBV7-2	TRBJ1-5	-	TGTGCCAGCAGCTTCGGGGGGAACAAGCGCAATCAGCCCCAGCATTTT	CASSFGGNKRNQPQHF
few	TRBV30	TRBJ1-5	-	TGTGCCTGGGCCGGGACACTCGATCAGCCCCAGCATTTT	CAWAGTLDQPQHF
-	TRBV7-9	TRBJ1-2	-	TGTGCCAGCAGCCCTCGCGAGGAAGGCGGCTACACCTTC	CASSPREEGGYTF
once	TRBV5-1	TRBJ2-7	TRBD1	TGCGCCAGCAGCTCTGGCCGGACAGGGGTCTACGAGCAGTACTTC	CASSSGRTGVYEQYF
-	TRBV6-4	TRBJ2-2	-	TGTGCCAGCAGTGAGAATGGAGGGGACACCGGGGAGCTGTTTTTT	CASSENGGDTGELFF
-	TRBV4-1	TRBJ1-2	TRBD1	TGCGCCAGCAGCCCTACCCCATCGGGACAGCGGATCGACTATGGCTACACCTTC	CASSPTPSGQRIDYGYTF
-	TRBV4-3	TRBJ1-4	-	TGCGCCAGCAGCCAAGAGGGGGGGGCCGATGAAAAACTGTTTTTT	CASSQEGGADEKLFF
-	TRBV4-1	TRBJ2-3	TRBD1	TGCGCCAGCAGCGTCGCCTCTGACAGGGTTCCCACAGATACGCAGTATTTT	CASSVASDRVPTDTQYF
-	TRBV7-6	TRBJ2-7	-	TGTGCCAGCAGCTTAGATTTGCGGGACGAGCAGTACTTC	CASSLDLRDEQYF
-	TRBV28	TRBJ2-7	TRBD2	TGTGCCAGCAGTACTCCGGGACTAGTTAAGTACTTC	CASSTPGLVKYF
-	TRBV2	TRBJ1-5	-	TGTGCCAGCAGTGATAAGGGGCTGGGCAATCAGCCCCAGCATTTT	CASSDKGLGNQPQHF
-	TRBV27	TRBJ1-1	-	TGTGCCAGCAGTTACGACAGAGACTCCGACGCTTTCTTT	CASSYDRDSDAFF
-	TRBV27	TRBJ1-4	-	TGTGCCAGCAGCCCCGACAGTCGGGTGGGAAAACTGTTTTTT	CASSPDSRVGKLFF
-	TRBV25-1	TRBJ1-5	-	TGTGCCAGCAGTGAAGGGGGGGCCAGCAATCAGCCCCAGCATTTT	CASSEGGASNQPQHF
-	TRBV7-2	TRBJ2-7	TRBD1	TGTGCCAGCAGTCTTTCGACAGGGAACTACTACGAGCAGTACTTC	CASSLSTGNYYEQYF
-	TRBV6-1	TRBJ2-1	TRBD2	TGTGCCAGCAGTGGCCGCGGGACTAGCCGTACCCATGAGCAGTTCTTC	CASSGRGTSRTHEQFF
-	TRBV13	TRBJ2-3	TRBD2	TGTGCCAGCAGCTACCCCCTCGGGGTAGCGGGGGGAAATGTGGGCACAGATACGCAGTATTTT	CASSYPLGVAGGNVGTDTQYF
-	TRBV11-2	TRBJ1-1	-	TGTGCCAGCAGCCCCCGGACAGAGACGAACACTGAAGCTTTCTTT	CASSPRTETNTEAFF
-	TRBV18	TRBJ1-2	-	TGTGCCAGCTCACCACGACGGGATGGCTATGGCTACACCTTC	CASSPRRDGYGYTF
-	TRBV15	TRBJ1-4	-	TGTGCCACCAGCAGAGGTACGGTGGGCACTAATGAAAAACTGTTTTTT	CATSRGTVGTNEKLFF
-	TRBV6-1	TRBJ1-5	-	TGTGCCAGCAGTGGCAGTAGCAATCAGCCCCAGCATTTT	CASSGSSNQPQHF
-	TRBV6-5	TRBJ1-2	-	TGTGCCAGCAGTTACTCAAAAATGAGAGGATCCCTTGGCTACACCTTC	CASSYSKMRGSLGYTF
many	TRBV5-4	TRBJ2-1	-	TGTGCCAGCAGCCCCTTCGGGGCAGCAGTGATAGGGGGTTACAATGAGCAGTTCTTC	CASSPFGAAVIGGYNEQFF
-	TRBV6-4	TRBJ2-6	TRBD1	TGTGCCAGCAGTCAAACAGGGGGCAGTGGGGCCAACGTCCTGACTTTC	CASSQTGGSGANVLTF
-	TRBV5-1	TRBJ2-1	-	TGCGCCAGCAGCTTGGGGCGGGGTTATAGCAATGAGCAGTTCTTC	CASSLGRGYSNEQFF
-	TRBV10-3	TRBJ2-3	-	TGTGCCACAAACACAGGGTCCCATAGCACAGATACGCAGTATTTT	CATNTGSHSTDTQYF
-	TRBV6-5	TRBJ2-7	TRBD1	TGTGCCAGCAGAATGACAGGGACGTACGAGCAGTACTTC	CASRMTGTYEQYF
once	TRBV27	TRBJ2-3	-	TGTGCCAGCAGTTGGGGGGGGCGGTGGGATACGCAGTATTTT	CASSWGGRWDTQYF
-	TRBV6-6	TRBJ2-7	-	TGTGCCAGCAGTGGCTGGGGGCGGAAACCTTACGAGCAGTACTTC	CASSGWGRKPYEQYF
-	TRBV6-1	TRBJ1-5	-	TGTGCCAGCAGGGGTATACAGGGACCTTCTAAGCCCCAGCATTTT	CASRGIQGPSKPQHF
-	TRBV11-2	TRBJ2-3	TRBD2	TGTGCCAGCAGCCTGACCTTTAGCGGGGTCACAGATACGCAGTATTTT	CASSLTFSGVTDTQYF
-	TRBV30	TRBJ1-3	-	TGTGCCTGGACCGGCTCTGGAAACACCATATATTTT	CAWTGSGNTIYF
-	TRBV6-5	TRBJ2-7	TRBD1	TGTGCCAGCAGGTACAGGGGCGGCTACGAGCAGTACTTC	CASRYRGGYEQYF
-	TRBV5-4	TRBJ2-1	-	TGTGCCAGCAGCACGGGACTGCACAATGAGCAGTTCTTC	CASSTGLHNEQFF